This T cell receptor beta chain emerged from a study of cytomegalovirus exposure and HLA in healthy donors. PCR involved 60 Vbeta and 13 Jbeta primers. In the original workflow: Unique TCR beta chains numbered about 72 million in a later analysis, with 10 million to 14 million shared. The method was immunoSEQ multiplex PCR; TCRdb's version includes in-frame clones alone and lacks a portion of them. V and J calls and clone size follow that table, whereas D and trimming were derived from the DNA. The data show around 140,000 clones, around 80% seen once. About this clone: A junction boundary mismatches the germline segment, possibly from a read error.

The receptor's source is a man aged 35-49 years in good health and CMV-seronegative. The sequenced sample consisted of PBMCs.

The CDR3 DNA is TGTGCCAGCAGTGCACAGGGTGTGGGTCGAATCTTT. Protein sequence: CASSAQGVGRIF. The chain is built from TRBV25-1 and TRBJ1-1; tentatively, D is TRBD1 (6 bases). The length of the CDR3 is 12 residues. Germline V gene data show CDR1 as MGHDK and CDR2 as SYGVNS.